These 5 T cell receptor beta chains were sequenced from one sample in a study of shared T cell receptors in the human thymus. Data came from immunoSEQ multiplex PCR; TCRdb stores just in-frame clones and leaves some out. The table lists 600,000 or so clones, about 89% of them singletons. These data also featured in a second study, about human thymus T cells.

The sequenced material came from thymocytes. Receptors originate from a boy less than two years old with a congenital heart defect.

V is TRBV10-2 and J is TRBJ2-4; D is unclear. V was shortened by 3 bases and J by 0 bases, with 6 bases between the two germline ends. CDR1 and CDR2 (germline): WSHSY, SAAADI. The CDR3 contains 14 residues. The CDR3 DNA is TGCGCCAGCAGTGATTTAGTAGCCAAAAACATTCAGTACTTC. It translates to CASSDLVAKNIQYF.

The chain is built from TRBV18 and TRBJ2-1, with 11 bases that match TRBD2. The V gene's germline CDR1 is KGHSH and CDR2 LQKENI. The V segment lost 6 bases and the J segment 9 bases; nucleotides outside the gene matches: 7. The CDR3 is 14 residues long. The chain's CDR3 is CASSIPSGGSEQFF. The CDR3 DNA reads as TGTGCCAGCTCGATCCCTAGCGGGGGGAGTGAGCAGTTCTTC. Looking up the rest from reference TRBV18 and TRBJ2-1 gives the full variable domain: NAGVMQNPRHLVRRRGQEARLRCSPMKGHSHVYWYRQLPEEGLKFMVYLQKENIIDESGMPKERFSAEFPKEGPSILRIQQVVRGDSAAYFCASSIPSGGSEQFFGPGTRLTVL.

This chain links TRBV30 with TRBJ1-1; 7 positions agree with TRBD1. Trimming took 2 bases from V and 10 from J; bases not matched to a gene: 13. Germline CDR1 and CDR2: GTSNPN and SVGIG (reference sequence). CDR3 length equals 14 residues. CDR3 residues: CAWSQLTGTAGAFF. The CDR3 region has the DNA TGTGCCTGGAGTCAGCTCACCGGGACAGCCGGAGCTTTCTTT. The full variable domain, in which reference TRBV30 and TRBJ1-1 provide the parts outside the CDR3, is SQTIHQWPATLVQPVGSPLSLECTVEGTSNPNLYWYRQAAGRGLQLLFYSVGIGQISSEVPQNLSASRPQDRQFILSSKKLLLSDSGFYLCAWSQLTGTAGAFFGQGTRLTVV.

The chain recombines TRBV2 with TRBJ2-3; TRBD2 might be the D (6 bases). The CDR3 has 19 residues. Germline V CDR1 and CDR2: SNHLY, FYNNEI. Trimming pared 0 bases from V and 4 bases from J, leaving 23 bases between. In nucleotides, the CDR3 is TGTGCCAGCAGTGAAGCGCTTCGGGGGTCAGGGCTAGGGGCAGATACGCAGTATTTT. It codes for CASSEALRGSGLGADTQYF.

This clone came up once. The V and J genes are TRBV28 and TRBJ2-3, with D perhaps matching TRBD2 (6 bases). The germline V and J ends were trimmed by 5 bases and 6 bases, with 12 bases remaining between them. CDR1 and CDR2 (germline): MDHEN, SYDVKM. The CDR3 consists of 13 residues. This CDR3 reads CASSGTAGDTQYF. CDR3 bases: TGTGCCAGCAGTGGGACTGCGGGGGATACGCAGTATTTT. Using reference TRBV28 and TRBJ2-3 for the parts outside the CDR3, the full variable domain is DVKVTQSSRYLVKRTGEKVFLECVQDMDHENMFWYRQDPGLGLRLIYFSYDVKMKEKGDIPEGYSVSREKKERFSLILESASTNQTSMYLCASSGTAGDTQYFGPGTRLTVL.